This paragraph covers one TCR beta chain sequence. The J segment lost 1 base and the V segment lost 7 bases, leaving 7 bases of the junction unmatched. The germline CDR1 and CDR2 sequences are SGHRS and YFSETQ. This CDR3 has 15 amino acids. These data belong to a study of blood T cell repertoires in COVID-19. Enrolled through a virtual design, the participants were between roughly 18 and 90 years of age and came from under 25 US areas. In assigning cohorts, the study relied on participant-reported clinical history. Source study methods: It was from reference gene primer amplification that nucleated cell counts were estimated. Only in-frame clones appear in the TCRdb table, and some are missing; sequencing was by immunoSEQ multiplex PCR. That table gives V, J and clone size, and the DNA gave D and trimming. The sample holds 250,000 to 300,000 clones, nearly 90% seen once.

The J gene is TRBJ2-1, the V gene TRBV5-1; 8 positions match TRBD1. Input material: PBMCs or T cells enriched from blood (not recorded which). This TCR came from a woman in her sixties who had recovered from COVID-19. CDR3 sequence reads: CASGLTGESYNEQFF. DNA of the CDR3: TGCGCCAGCGGTTTGACAGGGGAGTCCTACAATGAGCAGTTCTTC.